This T cell receptor beta chain originates from a study of T cells in localized non-small cell lung cancer. Regarding the study as a whole: Of the top 100 tumor clones, median approximately 60 were in adjacent lung, 25 to 35 among its top 100.

Germline CDR1 reads MDHEN; CDR2 reads SYDVKM. The J segment lost 2 bases and the V segment lost 5 bases, leaving 12 bases of the junction unmatched. This CDR3 contains 17 residues. Here immunoSEQ multiplex PCR was the method, and the copy in TCRdb shows in-frame clones only, minus some. The table records fewer than 950 clones, under 20% of them present only once. This clone appeared a few times. What it binds is unknown. V usage is TRBV28 and J usage is TRBJ1-1, with 9 nucleotides matching TRBD1. The sample in question was lung tumor tissue, obtained before any cancer treatment. The TCR was taken from a male donor at least 60 years old with stage I lung adenocarcinoma. The CDR3 is CASSPLGTGRSNTEAFF. Here the CDR3 DNA reads TGTGCCAGCAGTCCTTTAGGGACAGGGAGATCTAACACTGAAGCTTTCTTT.